The rows below give T cell receptor beta chains drawn from one sample of a study of T cell changes during pregnancy in multiple sclerosis. Only in-frame clones appear in the TCRdb table, and some are missing; sequencing was by immunoSEQ multiplex PCR. The sample records just over 35,000 clones, around 93% being singletons. Sequences were derived from CD4+ T cells from peripheral blood mononuclear cells, sampled in the first trimester of pregnancy. These receptors were collected from a female donor with multiple sclerosis, enrolled in a pregnancy study. CDR3s include the opening cysteine and the closing phenylalanine or tryptophan. Each record gives: V gene, J gene, clone size, D gene, CDR3 protein, CDR3 DNA. The D gene is left open where the match is weak. Rows may omit the clone size; those that give it use once, few, many or a size class.

>TRBV7-3|TRBJ2-2|.|.
CASSKQGTAPGELFF
TGTGCCAGCAGCAAACAGGGTACGGCGCCCGGGGAGCTGTTTTTT
>TRBV18|TRBJ1-1|.|.
CASSADRLHTEAFF
TGTGCCAGCTCAGCAGACAGGCTACACACTGAAGCTTTCTTT
>TRBV28|TRBJ1-1|.|.
CASSLGRQDTEAFF
TGTGCCAGCAGTTTAGGAAGGCAGGACACTGAAGCTTTCTTT
>TRBV7-2|TRBJ2-3|.|.
CASMGQHPSTDTQYF
TGTGCCAGCATGGGGCAGCACCCTAGCACAGATACGCAGTATTTT
>TRBV27|TRBJ2-4|once|TRBD1
CASTPSPRGAKNIQYF
TGTGCCAGCACCCCAAGCCCCAGGGGGGCCAAAAACATTCAGTACTTC
>TRBV7-9|TRBJ2-2|.|TRBD1
CASIRDRASGELFF
TGTGCCAGCATCCGGGACAGGGCCTCCGGGGAGCTGTTTTTT
>TRBV19|TRBJ2-3|.|.
CASSIGSTQYF
TGTGCCAGTAGTATAGGTAGTACGCAGTATTTT
>TRBV7-9|TRBJ1-2|once|TRBD1
CASSLVEVGGFGYTF
TGTGCCAGCAGCTTAGTGGAAGTAGGGGGCTTCGGCTACACCTTC
>TRBV2|TRBJ1-4|.|TRBD1
CASNGHRGNEKLFF
TGTGCCAGCAACGGACACAGGGGGAATGAAAAACTGTTTTTT
>TRBV18|TRBJ1-2|.|TRBD1
CASSPLFQDRGPSLAGYTF
TGTGCCAGCTCACCATTATTTCAGGACAGGGGCCCCTCCTTGGCGGGCTACACCTTC
>TRBV5-1|TRBJ2-5|.|TRBD2
CASALDGRAMETQYF
TGCGCCAGCGCATTGGACGGGAGGGCCATGGAGACCCAGTACTTC
>TRBV7-2|TRBJ2-7|once|TRBD2
CASSLSGGQGEQYF
TGTGCCAGCAGCTTAAGCGGGGGGCAAGGGGAGCAGTACTTC
>TRBV2|TRBJ1-1|.|TRBD1
CASQGQVISTEAFF
TGTGCCAGCCAAGGACAGGTGATATCCACTGAAGCTTTCTTT
>TRBV7-9|TRBJ2-3|.|TRBD1
CASSLAGQHTDTQYF
TGTGCCAGCAGCTTAGCGGGACAGCACACAGATACGCAGTATTTT
>TRBV28|TRBJ1-2|.|TRBD1
CASSLLGGGTGGVYGYTF
TGTGCCAGCAGTTTACTGGGTGGAGGGACAGGGGGAGTCTATGGCTACACCTTC
>TRBV2|TRBJ2-1|once|.
CASSVRQGGEQFF
TGTGCCAGCAGTGTTCGCCAGGGAGGTGAGCAGTTCTTC
>TRBV19|TRBJ1-2|.|TRBD1
CASSIDGQGNYGYTF
TGTGCCAGTAGTATAGACGGACAGGGGAACTATGGCTACACCTTC
>TRBV9|TRBJ1-3|.|.
CASSLQDRNSGNTIYF
TGTGCCAGCAGCTTACAGGACAGAAACTCTGGAAACACCATATATTTT
>TRBV19|TRBJ2-2|.|TRBD1
CASHKLGTGGFGTGELFF
TGTGCCAGTCACAAACTTGGGACAGGGGGTTTCGGCACCGGGGAGCTGTTTTTT
>TRBV2|TRBJ2-3|.|TRBD2
CASSPGLAVLTDTQYF
TGTGCCAGCAGTCCGGGACTAGCGGTCCTCACAGATACGCAGTATTTT
>TRBV7-8|TRBJ1-5|few|.
CASSLARSNQPQHF
TGTGCCAGCAGCTTAGCGCGCAGCAATCAGCCCCAGCATTTT
>TRBV5-1|TRBJ1-2|.|TRBD1
CASSLSPGQGDYGYTF
TGCGCCAGCAGCTTATCACCGGGACAGGGAGACTATGGCTACACCTTC
>TRBV2|TRBJ1-5|.|.
CASSEVGASNQPQHF
TGTGCCAGCAGTGAAGTAGGGGCCAGCAATCAGCCCCAGCATTTT
>TRBV4-1|TRBJ2-3|.|TRBD2
CASSQDVTAGGPADTQYF
TGCGCCAGCAGCCAAGATGTCACCGCGGGAGGGCCGGCAGATACGCAGTATTTT
>TRBV7-8|TRBJ2-5|.|TRBD2
CASSSEERGGETQYF
TGTGCCAGCAGCTCCGAGGAGCGGGGGGGAGAGACCCAGTACTTC
>TRBV6-4|TRBJ2-1|.|TRBD2
CASSDSPLAGAYNEQFF
TGTGCCAGCAGTGACTCGCCCCTAGCGGGAGCCTACAATGAGCAGTTCTTC
>TRBV25-1|TRBJ2-7|.|TRBD1
CASRRTGTYEQYF
TGTGCCAGCAGAAGGACAGGGACATACGAGCAGTACTTC
>TRBV5-1|TRBJ1-1|.|.
CASSLEEGRRTEAFF
TGCGCCAGCAGCTTGGAAGAGGGAAGACGCACTGAAGCTTTCTTT
>TRBV29-1|TRBJ1-1|.|TRBD1
CSVPGQLNTEAFF
TGCAGCGTACCGGGACAGCTGAACACTGAAGCTTTCTTT
>TRBV19|TRBJ2-1|.|TRBD1
CASSIGQGASDEQFF
TGTGCCAGTAGTATAGGCCAGGGGGCGAGCGATGAGCAGTTCTTC
>TRBV7-2|TRBJ2-1|.|TRBD2
CASSFYSGRGDEQFF
TGTGCCAGCAGCTTTTACAGCGGGAGGGGCGATGAGCAGTTCTTC
>TRBV19|TRBJ2-5|.|TRBD1
CASSRGQGRSETQYF
TGTGCCAGTAGTAGGGGACAGGGAAGATCAGAGACCCAGTACTTC
>TRBV15|TRBJ2-5|.|TRBD2
CATSSGLAGGTQETQYF
TGTGCCACCAGCAGTGGACTAGCGGGGGGGACCCAAGAGACCCAGTACTTC
>TRBV5-6|TRBJ1-1|.|.
CASSLALDSMNTEAFF
TGTGCCAGCAGCTTGGCCTTAGACAGTATGAACACTGAAGCTTTCTTT
>TRBV7-8|TRBJ1-2|.|TRBD1
CASSEQGAYINYGYTF
TGTGCCAGCAGCGAACAGGGGGCCTATATTAACTATGGCTACACCTTC
>TRBV15|TRBJ1-1|.|.
CATSRGLRGGEAFF
TGTGCCACCAGCAGAGGCCTCCGAGGGGGTGAAGCTTTCTTT
>TRBV28|TRBJ2-7|once|TRBD1
CASSLPGTGSGQYF
TGTGCCAGCAGTTTACCCGGGACAGGCAGCGGGCAGTACTTC
>TRBV6-1|TRBJ2-5|.|.
CASPAGGVYQETQYF
TGTGCCAGCCCGGCGGGCGGCGTGTACCAAGAGACCCAGTACTTC
>TRBV6-5|TRBJ1-4|.|TRBD1
CASNSRQGGEKLFF
TGTGCCAGCAACTCTCGACAGGGGGGTGAAAAACTGTTTTTT
>TRBV5-1|TRBJ2-1|.|.
CASSARPGSAGNEQFF
TGCGCCAGCAGCGCACGACCGGGCTCTGCGGGCAATGAGCAGTTCTTC
>TRBV18|TRBJ2-7|.|TRBD1
CASSPPDRVGEQYF
TGTGCCAGCTCACCACCGGACAGGGTGGGCGAGCAGTACTTC
>TRBV11-2|TRBJ1-2|.|.
CASSLGVQGDYGYTF
TGTGCCAGCAGCTTAGGGGTTCAAGGGGACTATGGCTACACCTTC
>TRBV25-1|TRBJ2-7|.|.
CASSAPGVYEQYF
TGTGCCAGCAGTGCCCCGGGAGTCTACGAGCAGTACTTC
>TRBV18|TRBJ1-1|.|TRBD1
CASSPLMIQGKTEAFF
TGTGCCAGCTCACCACTGATGATACAGGGGAAAACTGAAGCTTTCTTT
>TRBV5-1|TRBJ2-3|once|TRBD2
CASSLPLAGGPFRTDTQYF
TGCGCCAGCAGCTTACCCCTAGCGGGAGGCCCCTTTAGAACAGATACGCAGTATTTT
>TRBV7-9|TRBJ2-5|.|.
CASSLVVGVLEETQYF
TGTGCCAGCAGCTTAGTCGTCGGGGTCTTGGAAGAGACCCAGTACTTC
>TRBV14|TRBJ2-4|.|TRBD1
CASARTGGIGGNIQYF
TGTGCCAGCGCCCGGACAGGGGGCATCGGAGGAAACATTCAGTACTTC
>TRBV6-1|TRBJ2-3|.|.
CASSVDGDTQYF
TGTGCCAGCAGTGTTGACGGGGATACGCAGTATTTT
>TRBV5-1|TRBJ2-2|.|.
CASSLGTVQGTGELFF
TGCGCCAGCAGCTTGGGGACCGTACAGGGTACCGGGGAGCTGTTTTTT
>TRBV11-2|TRBJ1-3|.|.
CASSLRLARGTTSGNTIYF
TGTGCCAGCAGCTTAAGGCTGGCTCGAGGGACAACCTCTGGAAACACCATATATTTT